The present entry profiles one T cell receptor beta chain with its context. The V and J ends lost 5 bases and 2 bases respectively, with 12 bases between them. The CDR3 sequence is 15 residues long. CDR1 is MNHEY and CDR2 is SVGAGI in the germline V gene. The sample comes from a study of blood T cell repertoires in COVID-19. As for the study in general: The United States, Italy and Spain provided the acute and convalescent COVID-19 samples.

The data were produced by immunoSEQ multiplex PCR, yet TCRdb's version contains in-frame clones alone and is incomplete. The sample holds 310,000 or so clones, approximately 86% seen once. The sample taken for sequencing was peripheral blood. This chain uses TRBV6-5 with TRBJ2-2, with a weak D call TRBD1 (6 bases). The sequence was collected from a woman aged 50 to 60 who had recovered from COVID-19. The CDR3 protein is CASSRDTINTGELFF. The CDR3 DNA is TGTGCCAGCAGTCGGGACACAATTAACACCGGGGAGCTGTTTTTT.